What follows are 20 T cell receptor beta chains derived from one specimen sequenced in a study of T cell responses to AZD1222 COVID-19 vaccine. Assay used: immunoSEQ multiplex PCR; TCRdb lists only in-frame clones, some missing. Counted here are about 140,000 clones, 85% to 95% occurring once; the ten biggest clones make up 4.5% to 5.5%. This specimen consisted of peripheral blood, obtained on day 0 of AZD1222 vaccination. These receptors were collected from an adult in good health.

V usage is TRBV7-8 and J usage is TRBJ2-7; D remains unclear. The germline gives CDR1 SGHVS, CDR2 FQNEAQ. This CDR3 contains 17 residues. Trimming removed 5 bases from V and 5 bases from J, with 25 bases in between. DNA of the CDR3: TGTGCCAGCAGCCCGCTTAATAGAGACCCAATAGCCCACGAGCAGTACTTC. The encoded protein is CASSPLNRDPIAHEQYF.

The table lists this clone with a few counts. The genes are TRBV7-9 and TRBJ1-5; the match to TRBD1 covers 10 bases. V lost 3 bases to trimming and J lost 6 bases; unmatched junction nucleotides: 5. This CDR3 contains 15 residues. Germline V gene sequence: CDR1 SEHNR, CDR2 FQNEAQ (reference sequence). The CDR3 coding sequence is TGTGCCAGCAGCTTTCCCGACAGGGGGCCTCAGCCCCAGCATTTT. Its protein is CASSFPDRGPQPQHF.

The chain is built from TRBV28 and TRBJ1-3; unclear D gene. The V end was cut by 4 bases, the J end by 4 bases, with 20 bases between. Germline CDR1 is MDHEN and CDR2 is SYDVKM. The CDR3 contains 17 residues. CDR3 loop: CASSSWAGKGPGNTIYF. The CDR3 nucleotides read TGTGCCAGCAGTTCCTGGGCAGGCAAGGGTCCCGGAAACACCATATATTTT.

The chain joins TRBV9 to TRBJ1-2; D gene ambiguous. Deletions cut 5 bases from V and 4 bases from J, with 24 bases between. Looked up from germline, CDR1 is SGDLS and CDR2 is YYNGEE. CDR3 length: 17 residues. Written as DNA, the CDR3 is TGTGCCAGCAGTGCCTCGGGGAGGGAGGCACCCCTCTATGGCTACACCTTC. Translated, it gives CASSASGREAPLYGYTF.

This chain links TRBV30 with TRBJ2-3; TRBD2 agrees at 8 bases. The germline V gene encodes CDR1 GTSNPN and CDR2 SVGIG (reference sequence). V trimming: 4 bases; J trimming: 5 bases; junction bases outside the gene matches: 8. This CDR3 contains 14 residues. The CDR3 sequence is CAWTGLAGGDTQYF. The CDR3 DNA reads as TGTGCCTGGACCGGGCTAGCGGGCGGAGATACGCAGTATTTT.

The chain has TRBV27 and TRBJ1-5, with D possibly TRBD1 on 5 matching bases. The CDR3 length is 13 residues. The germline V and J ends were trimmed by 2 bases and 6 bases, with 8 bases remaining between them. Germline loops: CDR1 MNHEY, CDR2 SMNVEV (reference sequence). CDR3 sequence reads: CASSLQRGQPQHF. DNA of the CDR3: TGTGCCAGCAGTTTACAGAGGGGTCAGCCCCAGCATTTT.

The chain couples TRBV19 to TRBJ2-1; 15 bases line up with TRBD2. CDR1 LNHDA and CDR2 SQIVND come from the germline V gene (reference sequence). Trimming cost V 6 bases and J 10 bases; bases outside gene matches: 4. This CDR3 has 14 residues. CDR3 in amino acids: CASRGLAGGMEQFF. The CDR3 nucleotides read TGTGCCAGTAGGGGACTAGCGGGAGGCATGGAGCAGTTCTTC.

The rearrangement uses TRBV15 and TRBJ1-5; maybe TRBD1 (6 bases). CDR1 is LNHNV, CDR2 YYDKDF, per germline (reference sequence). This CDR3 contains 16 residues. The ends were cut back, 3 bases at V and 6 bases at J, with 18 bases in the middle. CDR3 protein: CATSSSIQGFGQPQHF. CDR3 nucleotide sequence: TGTGCCACCAGCAGTTCCATACAGGGATTTGGTCAGCCCCAGCATTTT.

The CDR3 is CASSLETDQETQYF. DNA for the CDR3: TGTGCCAGCAGCTTAGAGACCGACCAAGAGACCCAGTACTTC. The rearrangement links TRBV11-3 to TRBJ2-5; D ambiguous. CDR3 size: 14 residues. V dropped 0 bases and J dropped 0 bases, with 5 bases sitting between them. The germline gives CDR1 SGHNT, CDR2 YENEEA.

CDR3 sequence reads: CASSFGSGSSYNEQFF. DNA for the CDR3: TGTGCCAGCAGCTTCGGGAGCGGGAGCTCCTACAATGAGCAGTTCTTC. This chain connects TRBV5-6 to TRBJ2-1, with 8 bases aligning to TRBD2. V was clipped by 2 bases and J by 0 bases; unmatched bases: 4. CDR3 length: 16 residues. CDR1 is SGHDT and CDR2 is YYEEEE in the germline V gene.

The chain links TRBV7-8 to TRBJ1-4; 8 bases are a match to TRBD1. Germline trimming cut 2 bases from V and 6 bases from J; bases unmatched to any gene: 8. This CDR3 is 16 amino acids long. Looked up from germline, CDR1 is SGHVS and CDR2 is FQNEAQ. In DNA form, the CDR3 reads TGTGCCAGCAGCTTACGTGCGGACAGGGCCCATGAAAAACTGTTTTTT. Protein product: CASSLRADRAHEKLFF.

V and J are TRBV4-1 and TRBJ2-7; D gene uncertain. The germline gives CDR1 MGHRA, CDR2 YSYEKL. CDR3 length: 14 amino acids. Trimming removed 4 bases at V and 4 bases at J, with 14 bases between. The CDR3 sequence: CASSPGPGEYEQYF. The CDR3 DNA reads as TGCGCCAGCAGCCCTGGGCCAGGAGAATACGAGCAGTACTTC.

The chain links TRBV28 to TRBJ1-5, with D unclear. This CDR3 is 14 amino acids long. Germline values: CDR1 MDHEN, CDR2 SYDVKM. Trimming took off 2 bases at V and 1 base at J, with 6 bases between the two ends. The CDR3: CASSLHGSNQPQHF. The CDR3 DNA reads TGTGCCAGCAGTTTACATGGGAGCAATCAGCCCCAGCATTTT.

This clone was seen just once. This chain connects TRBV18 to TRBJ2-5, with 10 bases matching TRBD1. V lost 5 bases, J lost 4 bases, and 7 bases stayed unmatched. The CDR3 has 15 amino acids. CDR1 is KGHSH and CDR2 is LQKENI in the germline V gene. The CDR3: CASSALRDRGETQYF. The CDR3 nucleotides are TGTGCCAGCTCAGCACTACGGGACAGGGGAGAGACCCAGTACTTC.

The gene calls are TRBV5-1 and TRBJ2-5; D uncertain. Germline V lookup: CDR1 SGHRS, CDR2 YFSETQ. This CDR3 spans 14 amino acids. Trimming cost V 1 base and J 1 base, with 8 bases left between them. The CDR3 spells CASSLSNSQETQYF. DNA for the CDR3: TGCGCCAGCAGCTTGTCGAACAGCCAAGAGACCCAGTACTTC.

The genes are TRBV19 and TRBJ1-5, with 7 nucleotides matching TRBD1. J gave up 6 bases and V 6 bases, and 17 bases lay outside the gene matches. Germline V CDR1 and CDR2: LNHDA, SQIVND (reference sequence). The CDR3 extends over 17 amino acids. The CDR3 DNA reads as TGTGCCAGTAGGCAAACAAGGACAGGTCGGACCGGTCAGCCCCAGCATTTT. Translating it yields CASRQTRTGRTGQPQHF.

The CDR3 region is CASSLVGNSPLHF. CDR3 DNA: TGTGCCAGCAGCTTGGTAGGAAATTCACCCCTCCACTTT. The chain carries TRBV5-4 and TRBJ1-6; D is uncertain. In germline, CDR1 is SGHNT, CDR2 YYREEE (reference sequence). CDR3 length: 13 amino acids. Trimming took off 0 bases at V and 7 bases at J, with 5 bases between the two ends. The whole variable domain, remainder taken from reference TRBV5-4 and TRBJ1-6, is ETGVTQSPTHLIKTRGQQVTLRCSSQSGHNTVSWYQQALGQGPQFIFQYYREEENGRGNFPPRFSGLQFPNYSSELNVNALELDDSALYLCASSLVGNSPLHFGNGTRLTVT.

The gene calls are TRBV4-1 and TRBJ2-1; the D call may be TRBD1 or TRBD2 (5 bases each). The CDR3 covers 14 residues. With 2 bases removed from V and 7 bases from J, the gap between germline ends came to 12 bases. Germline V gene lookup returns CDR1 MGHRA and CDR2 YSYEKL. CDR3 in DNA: TGCGCCAGCAGCCAAATAACAGGAGGTAATGAGCAGTTCTTC. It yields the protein CASSQITGGNEQFF.

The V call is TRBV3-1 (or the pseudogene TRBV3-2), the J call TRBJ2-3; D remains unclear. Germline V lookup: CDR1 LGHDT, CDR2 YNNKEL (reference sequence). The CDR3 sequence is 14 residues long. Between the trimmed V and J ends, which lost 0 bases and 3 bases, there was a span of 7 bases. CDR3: CASSQEAETDTQYF. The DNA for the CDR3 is TGTGCCAGCAGCCAAGAGGCAGAAACAGATACGCAGTATTTT.

Here the CDR3 DNA reads TGTGCCAGCAGCTTCCTGACTAGCGATGATGAGCAGTTCTTC. Protein sequence: CASSFLTSDDEQFF. This chain uses TRBV7-2 with TRBJ2-1, with 8 bases identical to TRBD2. The CDR3 consists of 14 residues. Germline V gene sequence: CDR1 SGHTA, CDR2 FQGNSA. The trim removed 3 bases at V and 8 bases at J, leaving 6 bases unmatched.